The present T cell receptor beta chain was sequenced within a study of cytomegalovirus exposure and HLA in healthy donors. Study-wide points: Among immune exposure information, only CMV serostatus was available. According to a later analysis, donors in an Asian-associated ancestry cluster reportedly had fewer N-insertions than the approximately 730-donor mean.

With respect to this clone: Its antigen is not identified.

Trimming at V came to 5 bases and at J to 1 base, leaving 5 bases not matched to a gene. Germline lookup yields CDR1 LNHDA and CDR2 SQIVND (reference sequence). This CDR3 is 15 amino acids long. The PCR had 60 Vbeta and 13 Jbeta primers. The method was immunoSEQ multiplex PCR; TCRdb's version includes in-frame clones alone and lacks a portion of them. The sample consists of 160,000 or so clones, roughly 82% of them appearing once. This TCR was sampled from a man over 45 in good health and CMV-seropositive. What was sequenced was PBMCs. The chain has TRBV19 and TRBJ1-1; TRBD1 aligns across 9 bases. DNA for the CDR3: TGTGCCAGTAGTTCCGGGACAGGGAAGAACACTGAAGCTTTCTTT. This translates into CASSSGTGKNTEAFF. Combining the CDR3 with reference TRBV19 and TRBJ1-1 gives the whole variable domain DGGITQSPKYLFRKEGQNVTLSCEQNLNHDAMYWYRQDPGQGLRLIYYSQIVNDFQKGDIAEGYSVSREKKESFPLTVTSAQKNPTAFYLCASSSGTGKNTEAFFGQGTRLTVV.